This passage covers 14 T cell receptor beta chains from one sample sequenced in a study of CD8 T cells in Susac syndrome (dated by TCRdb to 2018 to 2020). The library was produced with the immunoSEQ multiplex PCR assay. RNA was extracted using the RNeasy kit, and about 0.5 to 1 microgram was reverse transcribed with random hexamers. TCRdb applied fastp at Q25 and MiXCR to the public reads, then kept only in-frame beta chains. Records with the same CDR3 protein are collapsed into one entry carrying the most frequent genes and DNA. In all, the sample holds 160,000 or so distinct CDR3 sequences, and around 94% of those were seen once. Jointly, the top ten make up 0.09% to 0.1% of the sample. The sequencing sample was made of CD4+ T cells from PBMCs. The source is a human donor with multiple sclerosis.

This rearrangement joins TRBV20-1 to TRBJ2-3; no clear D. The V end lost 6 bases, the J end lost 8 bases, and 15 bases lay between the germline ends. Germline-derived CDR1 and CDR2 are DFQATT and SNEGSKA (reference sequence). This CDR3 spans 12 amino acids. The CDR3, as DNA: TGCAGTGCCCCAAGCCCCTCGTCTACGCAGTATTTT. Encoded protein: CSAPSPSSTQYF.

This chain joins TRBV29-1 and TRBJ2-3; D is unclear. The CDR3 covers 13 residues. Per germline, CDR1 SQVTM and CDR2 ANQGSEA. V dropped 5 bases and J dropped 0 bases, with 9 bases sitting between them. The CDR3 here is CSVRSTSTDTQYF. CDR3 nucleotide sequence: TGCAGCGTTCGTAGTACTAGCACAGATACGCAGTATTTT.

The J gene is TRBJ2-1, the V gene TRBV10-3; no firm D call. The germline CDR1 and CDR2 sequences are ENHRY and SYGVKD. The V gene lost 2 bases and the J gene lost 4 bases, with 3 bases spanning the gap. The CDR3 sequence is 12 residues long. The CDR3 spells CAISEGYNEQFF. CDR3 DNA: TGTGCCATCAGTGAGGGGTACAATGAGCAGTTCTTC.

The J gene is TRBJ2-7, the V gene TRBV7-9; the D gene is possibly TRBD1 (6 bases). CDR3 size: 12 residues. V lost 5 bases, J lost 7 bases, and 12 bases lay in between. CDR1 SEHNR and CDR2 FQNEAQ come from the germline V gene (reference sequence). In DNA form, the CDR3 reads TGTGCCAGCAGCCGACGGACAGATGAGCAGTACTTC. Its protein product is CASSRRTDEQYF. The variable domain in full, completed from reference TRBV7-9 and TRBJ2-7, reads DTGVSQNPRHKITKRGQNVTFRCDPISEHNRLYWYRQTLGQGPEFLTYFQNEAQLEKSRLLSDRFSAERPKGSFSTLEIQRTEQGDSAMYLCASSRRTDEQYFGPGTRLTVT.

The rearrangement joins TRBV7-9 to TRBJ2-7, with D unresolved. Germline CDR1 SEHNR, CDR2 FQNEAQ (reference sequence). V lost 2 bases to trimming and J lost 6 bases, with 14 bases between them. The CDR3 runs 14 residues. The DNA of the CDR3 is TGTGCCAGCAGCTTAATGGAAGGGTCCCGCGAGCAGTACTTC. This codes for CASSLMEGSREQYF.

This rearrangement joins TRBV4-3 to TRBJ2-3; the D call may be TRBD1 or TRBD2 (6 bases each). Germline V gene lookup returns CDR1 LGHNA and CDR2 YSLEER. The V gene lost 3 bases and the J gene lost 0 bases, with 10 bases spanning the gap. The CDR3 has 15 amino acids. The DNA for the CDR3 is TGCGCCAGCAGCCAGCAGGGGAGGAGCACAGATACGCAGTATTTT. Translating it yields CASSQQGRSTDTQYF.

V and J are TRBV7-9 and TRBJ1-1; the D gene is possibly TRBD1 (6 bases). Germline V gene sequence: CDR1 SEHNR, CDR2 FQNEAQ (reference sequence). CDR3 length equals 14 residues. The germline V and J ends were trimmed by 5 bases and 4 bases, with 14 bases remaining between them. The CDR3 DNA follows: TGTGCCAGCAGCACTAATACAGGGAGCACTGAAGCTTTCTTT. It specifies CASSTNTGSTEAFF.

The chain uses TRBV6-2 or TRBV6-3 and TRBJ2-1, with 10 positions matching TRBD2. CDR1 is MNHEY, CDR2 SVGEGT, per germline. The V segment lost 4 bases and the J segment 4 bases; nucleotides outside the gene matches: 7. CDR3 length: 16 residues. This chain's CDR3 is CASSFRAGGRYNEQFF. CDR3 in DNA: TGTGCCAGCAGTTTCCGAGCGGGAGGGAGGTACAATGAGCAGTTCTTC.

The chain employs TRBV30 and TRBJ2-7; D may be TRBD1 (6 bases). The CDR3 loop spans 14 amino acids. V lost 5 bases, J lost 0 bases, and 14 bases lay in between. Germline CDR1 reads GTSNPN; CDR2 reads SVGIG (reference sequence). Here the CDR3 reads CAWDRDKSSYEQYF. CDR3 nucleotides: TGTGCCTGGGACCGGGACAAGAGCTCCTACGAGCAGTACTTC.

The chain has TRBV6-2 or TRBV6-3 and TRBJ2-5, with 8 bases identical to TRBD2. With 7 bases clipped from V and 5 bases from J, the junction kept 9 bases outside the gene matches. Germline CDR1 and CDR2: MNHEY and SVGEGT. The CDR3 contains 14 residues. Here the CDR3 reads CASKSTGGAETQYF. CDR3 nucleotides: TGTGCCAGCAAGTCAACGGGAGGGGCGGAGACCCAGTACTTC.

The V gene is TRBV6-5, the J gene TRBJ2-7; D call uncertain. Trimming pared 0 bases from V and 1 base from J, leaving 10 bases between. Germline V gene data show CDR1 as MNHEY and CDR2 as SVGAGI. This CDR3 is 15 amino acids long. This CDR3 reads CASSYSGLSSYEQYF. Here the CDR3 DNA reads TGTGCCAGCAGTTACTCAGGTCTTAGTTCCTACGAGCAGTACTTC.

The count of this clonotype is one. This chain connects TRBV12-3 or TRBV12-4 to TRBJ2-7, with 7 nucleotides matching TRBD2. Trimming removed 3 bases from V and 5 bases from J; junction bases left unmatched: 7. CDR3 length: 14 residues. CDR3 nucleotide sequence: TGTGCCAGCAGTTTGGCCGCGGGGGTCAACGAGCAGTACTTC. Protein product: CASSLAAGVNEQYF.

The chain joins TRBV6-5 to TRBJ1-3; D unresolved. The CDR3 runs to 13 residues. The germline gives CDR1 MNHEY, CDR2 SVGAGI. V was clipped by 1 base and J by 4 bases, with 5 bases between them. The CDR3 loop is CASSYLSGNTIYF. The DNA for the CDR3 is TGTGCCAGCAGTTACTTATCAGGAAACACCATATATTTT.

The chain employs TRBV3-1 and TRBJ1-3; no firm D call. Germline loops: CDR1 LGHDT, CDR2 YNNKEL (reference sequence). This CDR3 is built from 13 residues. V was cut by 2 bases and J by 4 bases, with 6 bases left in between. The CDR3 here is CASSQNVGNTIYF. In nucleotides, the CDR3 is TGTGCCAGCAGCCAAAACGTGGGAAACACCATATATTTT.